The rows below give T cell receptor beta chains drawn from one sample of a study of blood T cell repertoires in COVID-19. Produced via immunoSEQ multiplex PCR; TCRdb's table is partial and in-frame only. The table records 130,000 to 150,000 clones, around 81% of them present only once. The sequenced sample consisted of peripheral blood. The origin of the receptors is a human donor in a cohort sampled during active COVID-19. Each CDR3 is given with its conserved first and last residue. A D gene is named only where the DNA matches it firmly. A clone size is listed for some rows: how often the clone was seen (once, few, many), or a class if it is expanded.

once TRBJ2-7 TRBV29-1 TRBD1 CSVVGGTGIHEQYF TGCAGCGTTGTTGGAGGGACAGGGATACACGAGCAGTACTTC
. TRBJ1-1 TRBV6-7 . CASGGEMNTEAFF TGTGCCAGCGGCGGGGAGATGAACACTGAAGCTTTCTTT
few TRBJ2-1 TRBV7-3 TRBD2 CASSMELADNEQFF TGTGCCAGCAGCATGGAACTAGCGGACAATGAGCAGTTCTTC
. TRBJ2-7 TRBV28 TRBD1 CASSLLGQVDYEQYF TGTGCCAGCAGCCTGCTAGGACAGGTGGACTACGAGCAGTACTTC
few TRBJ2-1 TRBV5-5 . CASSSYNEQFF TGTGCCAGCAGCTCTTACAATGAGCAGTTCTTC
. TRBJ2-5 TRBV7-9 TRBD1 CASSLAAGGETQYF TGTGCCAGCAGCTTAGCTGCAGGGGGAGAGACCCAGTACTTC
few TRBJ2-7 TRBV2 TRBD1 CASSELGQGPYEQYF TGTGCCAGCAGTGAATTGGGACAGGGACCGTACGAGCAGTACTTC
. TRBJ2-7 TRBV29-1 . CSVSGGELGYEQYF TGCAGCGTGTCCGGGGGAGAGTTGGGCTACGAGCAGTACTTC
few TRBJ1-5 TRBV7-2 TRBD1 CASSLVGTANQPQHF TGTGCCAGCAGCTTAGTCGGGACAGCCAATCAGCCCCAGCATTTT
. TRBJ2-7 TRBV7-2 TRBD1 CASSTNPGQSYEQYF TGTGCCAGCAGCACCAACCCGGGACAGAGCTACGAGCAGTACTTC
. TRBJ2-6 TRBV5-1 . CASTRGDMNSGANVLTF TGCGCCAGCACCCGGGGGGACATGAACTCTGGGGCCAACGTCCTGACTTTC
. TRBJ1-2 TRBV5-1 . CASSLGQGRDYGYTF TGCGCCAGCAGCTTGGGTCAGGGGCGAGACTATGGCTACACCTTC
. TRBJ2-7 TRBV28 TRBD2 CASKGTSNEQYF TGTGCCAGCAAGGGGACTAGCAACGAGCAGTACTTC
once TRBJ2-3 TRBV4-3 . CASSPLWRRGLSTDTQYF TGCGCCAGCAGCCCCCTCTGGCGGAGGGGACTTAGCACAGATACGCAGTATTTT
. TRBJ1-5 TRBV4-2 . CASSQEGRYSQPQHF TGTGCCAGCAGCCAAGAAGGGAGGTACAGTCAGCCCCAGCATTTT
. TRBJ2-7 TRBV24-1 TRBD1 CATSDPEGTGSYEQYF TGTGCCACCAGTGATCCTGAAGGGACAGGCTCCTACGAGCAGTACTTC
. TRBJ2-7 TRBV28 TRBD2 CASTRGGSVYEQYF TGTGCCAGCACTCGGGGGGGCAGCGTCTACGAGCAGTACTTC
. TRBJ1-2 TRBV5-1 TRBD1 CASSPRQGDYGYTF TGCGCCAGCAGCCCACGGCAGGGGGACTATGGCTACACCTTC
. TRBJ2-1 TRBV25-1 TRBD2 CASSEYPPRTSGYNEQFF TGTGCCAGCAGTGAATACCCTCCCAGGACTAGCGGTTACAATGAGCAGTTCTTC
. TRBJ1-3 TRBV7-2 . CASRKDRSGNTIYF TGTGCCAGCAGGAAAGACAGGTCTGGAAACACCATATATTTT
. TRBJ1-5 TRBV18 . CASSKPADSNQPQHF TGTGCCAGCTCCAAACCCGCAGATAGCAATCAGCCCCAGCATTTT
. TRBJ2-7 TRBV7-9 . CASSLGRVSGSDYEQYF TGTGCCAGCAGCTTAGGCAGGGTCTCTGGTTCGGACTACGAGCAGTACTTC
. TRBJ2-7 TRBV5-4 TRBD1 CASSLAFPNRGEQYF TGTGCCAGCAGCTTGGCCTTTCCAAACAGGGGCGAGCAGTACTTC
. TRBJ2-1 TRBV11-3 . CASSLSPNNEQFF TGTGCCAGCAGCTTGAGCCCCAACAATGAGCAGTTCTTC
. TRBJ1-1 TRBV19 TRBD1 CASSIGPLTGGNTEAFF TGTGCCAGTAGTATAGGCCCTCTGACAGGGGGTAACACTGAAGCTTTCTTT
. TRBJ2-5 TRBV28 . CASSFLQGKTQYF TGTGCCAGCAGTTTTTTGCAGGGGAAGACCCAGTACTTC
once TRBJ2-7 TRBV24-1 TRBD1 CATSQPGTGTYEQYF TGTGCCACCAGCCAGCCGGGGACAGGTACCTACGAGCAGTACTTC
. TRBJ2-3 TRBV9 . CASSVRASVADTQYF TGTGCCAGCAGCGTACGCGCCAGCGTGGCAGATACGCAGTATTTT
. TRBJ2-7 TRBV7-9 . CASSRTTLEQYF TGTGCCAGCAGCAGAACAACCTTGGAGCAGTACTTC
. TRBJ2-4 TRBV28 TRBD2 CASSSNSGTSGRTGLAKNIQYF TGTGCCAGCAGTTCCAACTCAGGGACTAGCGGGAGGACTGGTTTAGCCAAAAACATTCAGTACTTC
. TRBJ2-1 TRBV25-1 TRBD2 CASSRLAGKSNEQFF TGTGCCAGCAGTCGACTAGCGGGAAAAAGCAATGAGCAGTTCTTC
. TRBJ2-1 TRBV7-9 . CASSLALIVITSYNEQFF TGTGCCAGCAGCTTAGCTCTCATAGTAATAACCTCCTACAATGAGCAGTTCTTC
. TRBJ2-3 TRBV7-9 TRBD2 CASPPLAGPSTDTQYF TGTGCCAGCCCCCCCCTAGCGGGACCTAGCACAGATACGCAGTATTTT
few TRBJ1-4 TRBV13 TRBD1 CASRSHGDREGEKLFF TGTGCCAGCAGGAGCCATGGGGACAGGGAGGGTGAAAAACTGTTTTTT
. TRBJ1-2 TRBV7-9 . CASSSKAPTGHQNYGYTF TGTGCCAGCAGCTCGAAAGCCCCAACGGGACACCAAAACTATGGCTACACCTTC
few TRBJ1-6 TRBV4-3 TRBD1 CASSRTGQGISPLHF TGCGCCAGCAGCCGGACGGGACAGGGAATCTCACCCCTCCACTTT
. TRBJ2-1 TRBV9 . CASSVAWPYNEQFF TGTGCCAGCAGCGTAGCATGGCCGTACAATGAGCAGTTCTTC
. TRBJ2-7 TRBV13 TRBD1 CASSPRDSPPYEQYF TGTGCCAGCAGCCCCCGGGACAGCCCTCCCTACGAGCAGTACTTC
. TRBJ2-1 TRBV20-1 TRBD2 CSASPRGDEQFF TGCAGTGCTAGTCCCCGGGGGGATGAGCAGTTCTTC
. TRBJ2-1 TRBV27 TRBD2 CASSSKTLAASSYNEQFF TGTGCCAGCAGTTCCAAAACACTAGCGGCCAGCTCCTACAATGAGCAGTTCTTC